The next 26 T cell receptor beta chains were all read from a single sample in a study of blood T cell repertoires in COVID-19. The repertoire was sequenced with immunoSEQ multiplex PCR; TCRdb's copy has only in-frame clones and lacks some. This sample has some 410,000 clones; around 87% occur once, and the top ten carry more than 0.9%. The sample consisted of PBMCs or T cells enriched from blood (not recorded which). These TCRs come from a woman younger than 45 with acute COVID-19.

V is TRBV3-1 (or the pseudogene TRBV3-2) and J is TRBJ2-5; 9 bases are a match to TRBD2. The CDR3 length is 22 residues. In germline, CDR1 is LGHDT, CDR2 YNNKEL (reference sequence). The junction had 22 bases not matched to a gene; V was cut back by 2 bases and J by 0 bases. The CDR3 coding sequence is TGTGCCAGCAGCCAATATTTCAGTCGGAGCGGGGGGCCCATAGGGTACCAAGAGACCCAGTACTTC. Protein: CASSQYFSRSGGPIGYQETQYF.

The CDR3 DNA reads TGTGCCAGCAGCTTATGGGCAGGGATCCACGAGCAGTACTTC. It codes for CASSLWAGIHEQYF. This chain joins TRBV7-9 and TRBJ2-7; weak D call: TRBD1 (5 bases). The CDR3 has 14 amino acids. V lost 2 bases and J lost 5, with 13 bases in between. Germline V gene lookup returns CDR1 SEHNR and CDR2 FQNEAQ (reference sequence).

CDR3 amino acids: CASTLGAGQGASTGELFF. The CDR3 DNA sequence: TGTGCCAGCACTCTAGGGGCGGGACAGGGGGCTAGCACCGGGGAGCTGTTTTTT. The chain has TRBV2 and TRBJ2-2; 12 positions agree with TRBD1. The CDR3 consists of 18 residues. V shed 7 bases and J 4 bases; nucleotides not matched to a gene: 13. Germline CDR1 SNHLY, CDR2 FYNNEI. The full variable domain, completed using reference TRBV2 and TRBJ2-2, is EPEVTQTPSHQVTQMGQEVILRCVPISNHLYFYWYRQILGQKVEFLVSFYNNEISEKSEIFDDQFSVERPDGSNFTLKIRSTKLEDSAMYFCASTLGAGQGASTGELFFGEGSRLTVL.

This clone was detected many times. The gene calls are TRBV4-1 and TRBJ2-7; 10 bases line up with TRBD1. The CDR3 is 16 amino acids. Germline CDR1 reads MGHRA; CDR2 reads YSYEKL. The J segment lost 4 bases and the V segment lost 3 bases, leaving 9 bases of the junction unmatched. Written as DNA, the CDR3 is TGCGCCAGCAGCCAGTCCGGGACAGGGGAAGGTTACGAGCAGTACTTC. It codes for CASSQSGTGEGYEQYF.

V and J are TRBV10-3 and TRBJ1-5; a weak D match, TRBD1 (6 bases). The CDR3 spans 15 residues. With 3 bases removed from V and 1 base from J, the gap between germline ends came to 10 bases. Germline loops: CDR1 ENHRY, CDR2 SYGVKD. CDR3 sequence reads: CAISEAGASNQPQHF. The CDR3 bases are TGTGCCATCAGTGAAGCAGGGGCCAGCAATCAGCCCCAGCATTTT.

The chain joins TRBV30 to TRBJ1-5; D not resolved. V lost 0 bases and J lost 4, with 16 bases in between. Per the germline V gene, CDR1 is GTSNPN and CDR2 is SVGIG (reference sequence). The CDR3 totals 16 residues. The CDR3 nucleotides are TGTGCCTGGAGTGTCTATAATAGTAATTTTAATCAGCCCCAGCATTTT. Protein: CAWSVYNSNFNQPQHF.

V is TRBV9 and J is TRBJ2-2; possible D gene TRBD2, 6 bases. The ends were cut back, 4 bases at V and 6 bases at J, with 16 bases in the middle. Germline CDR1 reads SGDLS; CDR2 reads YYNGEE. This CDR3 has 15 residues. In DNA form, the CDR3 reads TGTGCCAGCAGCTATGAGCTAGCGCAATCCGGGGAGCTGTTTTTT. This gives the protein CASSYELAQSGELFF.

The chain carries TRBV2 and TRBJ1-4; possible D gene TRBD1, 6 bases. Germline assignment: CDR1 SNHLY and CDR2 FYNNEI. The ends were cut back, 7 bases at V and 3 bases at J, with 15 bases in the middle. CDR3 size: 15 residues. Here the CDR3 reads CASTNGGAANEKLFF. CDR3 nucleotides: TGTGCCAGCACCAACGGGGGGGCCGCTAATGAAAAACTGTTTTTT.

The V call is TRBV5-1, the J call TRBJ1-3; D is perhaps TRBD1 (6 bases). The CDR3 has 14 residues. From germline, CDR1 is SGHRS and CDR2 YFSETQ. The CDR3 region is CTKSGTPSGNTIYF. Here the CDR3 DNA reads TGCACTAAAAGCGGGACACCCTCTGGAAACACCATATATTTT.

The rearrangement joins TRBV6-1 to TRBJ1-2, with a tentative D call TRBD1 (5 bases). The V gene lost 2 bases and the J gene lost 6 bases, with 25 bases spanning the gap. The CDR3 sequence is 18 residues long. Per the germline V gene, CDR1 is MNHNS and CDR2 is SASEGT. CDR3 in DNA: TGTGCCAGCAGTGAAACGGCGGCGGGGGGACGGAGGATCCATGGCTACACCTTC. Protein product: CASSETAAGGRRIHGYTF.

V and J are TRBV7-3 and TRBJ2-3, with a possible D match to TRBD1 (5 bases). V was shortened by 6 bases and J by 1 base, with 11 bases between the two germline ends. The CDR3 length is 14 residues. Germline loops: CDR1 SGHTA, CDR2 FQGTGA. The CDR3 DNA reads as TGTGCCAGCAGTCGAGACAGCCGCACAGATACGCAGTATTTT. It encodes CASSRDSRTDTQYF.

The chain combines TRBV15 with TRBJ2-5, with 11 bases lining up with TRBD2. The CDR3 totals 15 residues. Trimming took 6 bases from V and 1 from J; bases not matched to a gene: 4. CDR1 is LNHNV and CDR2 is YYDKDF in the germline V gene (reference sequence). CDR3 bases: TGTGCCACCAGTACCGGGACTAGCGGCCAAGAGACCCAGTACTTC. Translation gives CATSTGTSGQETQYF.

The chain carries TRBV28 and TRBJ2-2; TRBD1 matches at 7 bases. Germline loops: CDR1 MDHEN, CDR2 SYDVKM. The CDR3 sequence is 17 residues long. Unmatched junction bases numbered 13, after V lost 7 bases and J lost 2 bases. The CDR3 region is CASTLKNYRGNTGELFF. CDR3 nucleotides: TGTGCCAGCACTCTAAAAAATTACAGGGGAAACACCGGGGAGCTGTTTTTT.

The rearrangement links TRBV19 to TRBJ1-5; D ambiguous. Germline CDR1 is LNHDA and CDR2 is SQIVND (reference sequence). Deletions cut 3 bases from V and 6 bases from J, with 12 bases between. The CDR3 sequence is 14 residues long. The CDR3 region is CASSIPVTGQPQHF. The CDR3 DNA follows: TGTGCCAGTAGTATCCCCGTCACGGGTCAGCCCCAGCATTTT.

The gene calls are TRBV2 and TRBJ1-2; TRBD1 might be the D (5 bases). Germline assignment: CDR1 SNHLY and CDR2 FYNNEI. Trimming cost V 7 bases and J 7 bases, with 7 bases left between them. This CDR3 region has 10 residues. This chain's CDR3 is CASTGGGYTF. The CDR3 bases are TGTGCCAGCACCGGGGGTGGCTACACCTTC.

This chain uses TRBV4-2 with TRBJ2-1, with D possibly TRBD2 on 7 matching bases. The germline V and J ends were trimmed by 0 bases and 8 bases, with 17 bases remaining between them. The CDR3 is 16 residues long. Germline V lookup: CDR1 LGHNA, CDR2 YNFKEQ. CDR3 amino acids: CASSQEGVGGPDEQFF. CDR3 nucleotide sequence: TGTGCCAGCAGCCAAGAAGGAGTGGGGGGGCCCGATGAGCAGTTCTTC.

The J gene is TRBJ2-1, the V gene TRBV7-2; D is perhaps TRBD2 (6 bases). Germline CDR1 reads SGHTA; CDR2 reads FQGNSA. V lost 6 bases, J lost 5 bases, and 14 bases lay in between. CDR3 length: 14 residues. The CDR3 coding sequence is TGTGCCAGCAGACCGGGACTGGATAACAATGAGCAGTTCTTC. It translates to CASRPGLDNNEQFF.

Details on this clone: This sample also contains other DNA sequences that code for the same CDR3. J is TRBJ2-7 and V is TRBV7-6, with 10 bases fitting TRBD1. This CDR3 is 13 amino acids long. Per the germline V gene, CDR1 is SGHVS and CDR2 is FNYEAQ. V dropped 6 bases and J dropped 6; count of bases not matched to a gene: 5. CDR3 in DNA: TGTGCCAGCAGTTCCAGGACAGGGGGCGAGCAGTACTTC. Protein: CASSSRTGGEQYF.

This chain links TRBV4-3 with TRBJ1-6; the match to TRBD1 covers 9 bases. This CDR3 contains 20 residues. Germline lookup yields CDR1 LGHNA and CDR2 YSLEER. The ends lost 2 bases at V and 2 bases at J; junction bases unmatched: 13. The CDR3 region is CASSQYVSGQGFTYNSPLHF. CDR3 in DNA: TGCGCCAGCAGCCAATACGTCTCGGGACAGGGTTTCACCTATAATTCACCCCTCCACTTT.

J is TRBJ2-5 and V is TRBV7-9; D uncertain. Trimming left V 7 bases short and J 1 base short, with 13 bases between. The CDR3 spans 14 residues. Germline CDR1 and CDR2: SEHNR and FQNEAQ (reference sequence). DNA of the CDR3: TGTGCCAGCACCACAATTCAGGCCCAAGAGACCCAGTACTTC. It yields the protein CASTTIQAQETQYF.

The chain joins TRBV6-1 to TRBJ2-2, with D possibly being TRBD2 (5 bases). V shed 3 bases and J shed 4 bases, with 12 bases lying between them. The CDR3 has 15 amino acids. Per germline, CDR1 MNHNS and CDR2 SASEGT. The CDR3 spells CASSDGVVGTGELFF. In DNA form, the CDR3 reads TGTGCCAGCAGTGACGGGGTGGTAGGCACCGGGGAGCTGTTTTTT.

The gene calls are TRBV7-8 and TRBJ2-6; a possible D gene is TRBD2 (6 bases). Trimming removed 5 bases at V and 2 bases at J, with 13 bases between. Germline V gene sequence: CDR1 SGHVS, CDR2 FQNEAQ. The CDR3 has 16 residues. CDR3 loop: CASSLSWGAGANVLTF. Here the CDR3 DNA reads TGTGCCAGCAGCCTCTCGTGGGGGGCTGGGGCCAACGTCCTGACTTTC.

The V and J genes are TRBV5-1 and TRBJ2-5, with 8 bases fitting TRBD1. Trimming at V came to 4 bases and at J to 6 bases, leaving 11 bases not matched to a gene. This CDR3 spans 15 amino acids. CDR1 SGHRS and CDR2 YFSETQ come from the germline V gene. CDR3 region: CASSVTGEVPKTQYF. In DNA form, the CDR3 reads TGCGCCAGCAGCGTGACAGGGGAGGTTCCGAAGACCCAGTACTTC.

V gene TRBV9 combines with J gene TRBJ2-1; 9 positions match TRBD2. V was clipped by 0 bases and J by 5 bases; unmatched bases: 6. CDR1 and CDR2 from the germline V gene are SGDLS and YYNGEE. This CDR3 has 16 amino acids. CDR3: CASSVGVAGEDNEQFF. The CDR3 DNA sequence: TGTGCCAGCAGCGTAGGGGTAGCGGGGGAGGACAATGAGCAGTTCTTC.

CDR3 bases: TGTGCCAGCAGCTCCCGCCCGAGCGGGGGGAACACAGATACGCAGTATTTT. Its translation: CASSSRPSGGNTDTQYF. The V call is TRBV14, the J call TRBJ2-3, with 9 bases fitting TRBD2. Unmatched junction bases numbered 11, after V lost 5 bases and J lost 2 bases. CDR1 and CDR2 from the germline V gene are SGHDN and FVKESK. The CDR3 spans 17 residues.

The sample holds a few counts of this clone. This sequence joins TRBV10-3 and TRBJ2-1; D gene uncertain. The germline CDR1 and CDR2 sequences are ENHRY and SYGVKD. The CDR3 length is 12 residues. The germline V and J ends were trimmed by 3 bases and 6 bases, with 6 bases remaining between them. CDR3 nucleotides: TGTGCCATCAGTGATAGAGGCAATGAGCAGTTCTTC. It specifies CAISDRGNEQFF.